These T cell receptor beta chains were read from a single sample in a study of blood T cell repertoires in COVID-19. The repertoire was sequenced with immunoSEQ multiplex PCR; TCRdb's copy has only in-frame clones and lacks some. The sample lists under 350,000 clones; about 85% were seen once. Sequences were obtained from peripheral blood. These receptors all come from a man in his late teens or twenties with active or convalescent COVID-19. CDR3s include the opening cysteine and the closing phenylalanine or tryptophan. A D gene is named only where the DNA matches it firmly. Size is omitted from some rows. Given values are once, few, many or a class for expanded clones.

v_gene,abundance,d_gene,j_gene,CDR3nt,CDR3aa
TRBV5-1,once,TRBD1,TRBJ2-3,TGCGCCAGCAGTTTGTCACAGGGGGGAGATACGCAGTATTTT,CASSLSQGGDTQYF
TRBV5-4,.,TRBD2,TRBJ2-5,TGTGCCAGCAGCGGGGAGGGGACCCAGTACTTC,CASSGEGTQYF
TRBV12-2,.,.,TRBJ2-1,TGTGCAAGTCGCTTAGTAGATGCGGGAGGGCGAAATGAGCAGTTCTTC,CASRLVDAGGRNEQFF
TRBV9,.,.,TRBJ2-1,TGTGCCAGCAGCGGAGAGGCCCTGGGGGAGGATGAGCAGTTCTTC,CASSGEALGEDEQFF
TRBV28,.,TRBD2,TRBJ2-7,TGTGCCAGCAGTGCGACTAGCGGGGGACGCTCCTACGAGCAGTACTTC,CASSATSGGRSYEQYF
TRBV7-2,.,.,TRBJ2-1,TGTGCCAGCAGCTTTACCGGTCGGGTGTATGGGTCCAATGAGCAGTTCTTC,CASSFTGRVYGSNEQFF
TRBV5-6,.,.,TRBJ2-1,TGTGCCAGCAGCTTGAGTACAGTTGGTATTGAGCAGTTCTTC,CASSLSTVGIEQFF
TRBV18,.,TRBD1,TRBJ1-4,TGTGCCAGCTCACAGGGGACAGACGAAAAACTGTTTTTT,CASSQGTDEKLFF
TRBV6-5,.,.,TRBJ1-5,TGTGCCAGCTCTCTGGGAGCCCTGGGTCAGCCCCAGCATTTT,CASSLGALGQPQHF
TRBV5-6,once,.,TRBJ2-7,TGTGCCAGCAGCTTGGGGTCCGGCTCCTACGAGCAGTACTTC,CASSLGSGSYEQYF
TRBV11-3,.,.,TRBJ1-1,TGTGCCAGCAGCTCCGTCTCGGGAGGGACTGAAGCTTTCTTT,CASSSVSGGTEAFF
TRBV11-2,.,.,TRBJ2-5,TGTGCCAGCAGCTTAGCGGCGGCTAGTTGGTCAGAGACCCAGTACTTC,CASSLAAASWSETQYF
TRBV29-1,.,.,TRBJ2-2,TGCAGCGTTGAAGCGGGGGTTGACACCGGGGAGCTGTTTTTT,CSVEAGVDTGELFF
TRBV19,.,.,TRBJ1-3,TGTGCCAGTAGTATAGTAGGGGGAACGGGAAACACCATATATTTT,CASSIVGGTGNTIYF
TRBV28,once,TRBD2,TRBJ2-3,TGTGCCAGTAGAAGCGGGGGGGCAGGGGATACGCAGTATTTT,CASRSGGAGDTQYF
TRBV7-9,.,TRBD1,TRBJ2-5,TGTGCCAGCAGCAGTCGGACAGGAGAAAGTAAAGAGACCCAGTACTTC,CASSSRTGESKETQYF
TRBV1,.,.,TRBJ2-2,TGCACCAGCAGCGAAGACAGGTCCGTCGTCGGGGAGCTGTTTTTT,CTSSEDRSVVGELFF
TRBV3-1/TRBV3-2,.,.,TRBJ1-1,TGTGCCAGCAGCCAAGGCGATCGAGAGCATGAAGCTTTCTTT,CASSQGDREHEAFF
TRBV15,.,.,TRBJ1-2,TGTGCCACCAGCAGGGTGGCGGAGGTGCTCTATGGCTACACCTTC,CATSRVAEVLYGYTF
TRBV30,.,TRBD1,TRBJ1-6,TGTGCCTGGGGACCCGTTGACAGGGTGGATAATTCACCCCTCCACTTT,CAWGPVDRVDNSPLHF
TRBV2,.,TRBD2,TRBJ2-7,TGTGCCAGCAGTGCTTCCGGCGGGGGGGCTTACGAGCAGTACTTC,CASSASGGGAYEQYF
TRBV15,.,.,TRBJ2-1,TGTGCCACCAGCAGAGACTCGAGCTCCTACAATGAGCAGTTCTTC,CATSRDSSSYNEQFF
TRBV12-3/TRBV12-4,.,.,TRBJ1-6,TGTGCCAGCAGTTCCCGGAATTCACCCCTCCACTTT,CASSSRNSPLHF
TRBV11-2,.,TRBD2,TRBJ2-5,TGTGCCAGCAGCTTCGGGTTAGGGGTAGCGGGTAAAGAGACCCAGTACTTC,CASSFGLGVAGKETQYF
TRBV28,.,.,TRBJ1-2,TGTGCCAGCAGTGCGACCGGCGGGTACGGCTACACCTTC,CASSATGGYGYTF
TRBV7-3,.,TRBD2,TRBJ2-1,TGTGCCAGCAGCTTAGGGTCTAGCGGGAGTGTTGATGAGCAGTTCTTC,CASSLGSSGSVDEQFF
TRBV6-5,few,.,TRBJ1-3,TGTGCCAGCAGTTCGAGGGATACTGGAAACACCATATATTTT,CASSSRDTGNTIYF
TRBV6-1,.,.,TRBJ1-6,TGTGCCAGCAGTGCGACAAGCACGGTAAAGAATTCACCCCTCCACTTT,CASSATSTVKNSPLHF
TRBV11-3,.,.,TRBJ2-1,TGTGCCAGCAGCTTTACGGGGGACTCTACCACTTCCTACAATGAGCAGTTCTTC,CASSFTGDSTTSYNEQFF